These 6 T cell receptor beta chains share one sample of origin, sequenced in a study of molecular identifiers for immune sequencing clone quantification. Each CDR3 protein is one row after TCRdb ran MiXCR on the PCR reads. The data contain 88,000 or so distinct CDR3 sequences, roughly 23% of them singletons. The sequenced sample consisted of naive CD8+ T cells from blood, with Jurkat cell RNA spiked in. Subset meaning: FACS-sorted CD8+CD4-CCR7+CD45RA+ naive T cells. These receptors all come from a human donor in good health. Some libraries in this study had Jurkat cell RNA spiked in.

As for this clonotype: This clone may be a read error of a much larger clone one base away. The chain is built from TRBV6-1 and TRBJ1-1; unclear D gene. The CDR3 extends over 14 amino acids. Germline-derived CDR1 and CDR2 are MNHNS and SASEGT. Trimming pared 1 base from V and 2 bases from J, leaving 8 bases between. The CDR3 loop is CASSEDSLNTEAFF. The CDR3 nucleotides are TGTGCCAGCAGTGAAGACAGCCTTAACACTGAAGCTTTCTTT.

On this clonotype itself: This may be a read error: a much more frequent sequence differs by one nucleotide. The CDR3 loop is CASNRTSYTDTQYF. The CDR3 DNA is TGTGCCAGCAACCGAACTAGTTACACAGATACGCAGTATTTT. The J gene is TRBJ2-3, the V gene TRBV27, with D possibly being TRBD2 (5 bases). The CDR3 totals 14 residues. Trimming removed 7 bases from V and 2 bases from J, with 13 bases in between. CDR1 and CDR2 from the germline V gene are MNHEY and SMNVEV (reference sequence).

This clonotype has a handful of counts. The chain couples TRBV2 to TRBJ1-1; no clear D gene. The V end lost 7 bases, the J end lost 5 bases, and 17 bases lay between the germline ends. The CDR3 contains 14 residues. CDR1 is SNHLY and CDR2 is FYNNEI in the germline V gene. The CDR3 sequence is CASIPVGFGTEAFF. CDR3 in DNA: TGTGCCAGCATTCCGGTGGGGTTTGGGACTGAAGCTTTCTTT.

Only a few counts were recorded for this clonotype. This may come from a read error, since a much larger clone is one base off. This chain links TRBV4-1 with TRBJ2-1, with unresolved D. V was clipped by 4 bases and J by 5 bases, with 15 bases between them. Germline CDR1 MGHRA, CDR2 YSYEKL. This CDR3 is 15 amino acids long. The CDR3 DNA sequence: TGCGCCAGCAGCCTAGATTGGGGAAGTAACAATGAGCAGTTCTTC. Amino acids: CASSLDWGSNNEQFF.

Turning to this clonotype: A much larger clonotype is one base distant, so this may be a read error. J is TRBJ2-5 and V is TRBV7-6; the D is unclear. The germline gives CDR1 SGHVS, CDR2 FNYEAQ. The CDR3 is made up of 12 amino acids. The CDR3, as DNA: TGTGCCAGCAGCTTAGCGGAAGAGACCCAGCACTTC. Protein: CASSLAEETQHF.

CDR3 sequence (DNA): TGCGCCAGCAGCCAGCAGGGGGGTTCCTACGAGCAGTACTTC. The encoded protein is CASSQQGGSYEQYF. The gene calls are TRBV4-3 and TRBJ2-7, with a possible D match to TRBD1 (7 bases). Per the germline V gene, CDR1 is LGHNA and CDR2 is YSLEER. The CDR3 has 14 amino acids. Deletions cut 3 bases from V and 1 base from J, with 10 bases between.